A single sample gave rise to the 2 T cell receptor beta chains below, sequenced in a study of OX40 agonist ivuxolimab in advanced cancers. Sequencing used immunoSEQ multiplex PCR; TCRdb keeps in-frame clones, though not all of them. In the table there are about 35,000 clones, approximately 90% of which are singletons. The sequenced sample was CD4+ or CD8+ T cells sorted from blood, obtained in a trial of the OX40 agonist ivuxolimab. The receptors derive from an adult with an advanced solid tumor such as melanoma, head and neck, liver or kidney cancer.

This chain uses TRBV28 with TRBJ1-1, with 9 positions matching TRBD1. V dropped 5 bases and J dropped 11; count of bases not matched to a gene: 3. CDR1 and CDR2 from the germline V gene are MDHEN and SYDVKM. CDR3 length equals 11 residues. The CDR3 DNA follows: TGTGCCAGCAGTAAGACAGGGGGGGCTTTCTTT. It encodes CASSKTGGAFF.

The V call is TRBV29-1, the J call TRBJ2-5; no firm D call. This CDR3 comprises 11 residues. With 7 bases removed from V and 4 bases from J, the gap between germline ends came to 10 bases. In germline, CDR1 is SQVTM, CDR2 ANQGSEA. CDR3 nucleotides: TGCAGCGCCTTTGTTATAGAGACCCAGTACTTC. This codes for CSAFVIETQYF.